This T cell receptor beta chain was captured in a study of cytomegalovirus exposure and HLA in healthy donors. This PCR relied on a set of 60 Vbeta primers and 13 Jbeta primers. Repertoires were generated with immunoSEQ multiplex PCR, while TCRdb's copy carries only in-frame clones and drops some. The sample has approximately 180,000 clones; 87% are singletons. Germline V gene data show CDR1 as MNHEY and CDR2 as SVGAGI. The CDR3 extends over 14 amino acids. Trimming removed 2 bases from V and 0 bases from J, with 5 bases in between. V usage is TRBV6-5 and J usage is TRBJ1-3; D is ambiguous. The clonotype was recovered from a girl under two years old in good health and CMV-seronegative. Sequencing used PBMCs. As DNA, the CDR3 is TGTGCCAGCAGTTACGTCAGCTCTGGAAACACCATATATTTT. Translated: CASSYVSSGNTIYF.